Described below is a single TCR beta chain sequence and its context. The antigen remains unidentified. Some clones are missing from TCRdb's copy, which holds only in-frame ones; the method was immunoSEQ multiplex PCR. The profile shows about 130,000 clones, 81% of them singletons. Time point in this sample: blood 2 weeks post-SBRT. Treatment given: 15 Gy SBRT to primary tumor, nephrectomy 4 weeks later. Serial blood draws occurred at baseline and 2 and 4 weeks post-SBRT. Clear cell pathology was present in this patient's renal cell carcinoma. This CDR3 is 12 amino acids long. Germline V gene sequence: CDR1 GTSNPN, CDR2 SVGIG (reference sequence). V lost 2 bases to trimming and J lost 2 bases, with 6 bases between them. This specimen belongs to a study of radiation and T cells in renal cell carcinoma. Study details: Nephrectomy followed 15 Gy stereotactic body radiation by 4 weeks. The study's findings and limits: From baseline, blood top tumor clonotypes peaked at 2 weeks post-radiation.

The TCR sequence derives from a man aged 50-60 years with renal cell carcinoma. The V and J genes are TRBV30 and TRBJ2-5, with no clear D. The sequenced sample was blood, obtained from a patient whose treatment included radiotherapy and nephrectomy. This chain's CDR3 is CAWSLRQETQYF. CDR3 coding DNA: TGTGCCTGGAGTTTAAGACAAGAGACCCAGTACTTC. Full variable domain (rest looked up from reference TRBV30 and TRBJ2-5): SQTIHQWPATLVQPVGSPLSLECTVEGTSNPNLYWYRQAAGRGLQLLFYSVGIGQISSEVPQNLSASRPQDRQFILSSKKLLLSDSGFYLCAWSLRQETQYFGPGTRLLVL.